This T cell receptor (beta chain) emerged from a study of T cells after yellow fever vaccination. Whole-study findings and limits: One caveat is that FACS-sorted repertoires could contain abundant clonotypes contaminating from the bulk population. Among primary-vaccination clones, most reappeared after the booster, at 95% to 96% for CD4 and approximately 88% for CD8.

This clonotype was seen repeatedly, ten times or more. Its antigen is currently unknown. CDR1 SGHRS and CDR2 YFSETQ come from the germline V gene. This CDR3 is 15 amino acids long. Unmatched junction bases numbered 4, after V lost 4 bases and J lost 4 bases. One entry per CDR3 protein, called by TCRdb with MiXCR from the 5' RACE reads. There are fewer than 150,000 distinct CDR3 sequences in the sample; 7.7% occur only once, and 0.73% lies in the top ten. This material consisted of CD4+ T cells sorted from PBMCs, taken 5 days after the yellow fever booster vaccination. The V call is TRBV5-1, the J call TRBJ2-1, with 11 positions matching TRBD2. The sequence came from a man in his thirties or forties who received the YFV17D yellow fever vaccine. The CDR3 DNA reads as TGCGCCAGCAGCGATAGCGGGAGGGGTTACAATGAGCAGTTCTTC. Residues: CASSDSGRGYNEQFF.